The clone carrying this T cell receptor (beta chain) was picked up a small number of times. The target antigen is unknown. CDR1 is SQVTM, CDR2 ANQGSEA, per germline. The CDR3 is 13 amino acids. V was clipped by 3 bases and J by 7 bases; unmatched bases: 5. This specimen comes from a study of beta chain features in type 1 diabetes. Across the study: Healthy donors and patients showed comparable age, gender and cell yields. Examination covered approximately 100 million sorted cells spanning all samples. Findings and caveats of the study: Compared to healthy donors, patients appeared to have naive, central memory and Treg TCRB repertoires that were more alike. There was a moderate but significant shortening of TCRB CDR3s in all four CD4+ subsets of Type 1 diabetes patients.

Purities over 98% were achieved in all sorted populations. Reverse transcription of all isolated RNA meant that expressed TCRB transcripts were sequenced. Produced via immunoSEQ multiplex PCR; TCRdb's table is partial and in-frame only. Of about 180,000 clones in the sample, approximately 7.9% were seen once. V usage is TRBV29-1 and J usage is TRBJ2-1; 8 bases are a match to TRBD1. This clonotype originated in a man between 18 and 35 years old with type 1 diabetes. Sequenced sample: central memory CD4+ T cells from blood. CDR3 protein: CSVDRGRGNEQFF. The DNA for the CDR3 is TGCAGCGTTGACAGGGGGCGAGGAAATGAGCAGTTCTTC.